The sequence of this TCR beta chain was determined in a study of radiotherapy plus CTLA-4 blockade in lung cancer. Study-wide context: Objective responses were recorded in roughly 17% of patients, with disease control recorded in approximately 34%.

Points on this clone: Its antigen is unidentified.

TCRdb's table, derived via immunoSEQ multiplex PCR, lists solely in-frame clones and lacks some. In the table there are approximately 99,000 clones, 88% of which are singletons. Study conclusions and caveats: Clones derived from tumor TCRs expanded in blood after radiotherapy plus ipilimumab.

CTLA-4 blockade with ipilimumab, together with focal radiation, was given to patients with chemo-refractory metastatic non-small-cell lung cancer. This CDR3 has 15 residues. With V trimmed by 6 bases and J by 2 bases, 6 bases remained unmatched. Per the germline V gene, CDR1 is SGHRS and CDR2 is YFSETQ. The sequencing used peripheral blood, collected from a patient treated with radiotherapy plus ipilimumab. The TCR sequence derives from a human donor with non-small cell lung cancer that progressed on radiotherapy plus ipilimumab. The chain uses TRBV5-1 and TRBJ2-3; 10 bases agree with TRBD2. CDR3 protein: CASTLAGGFTDTQYF. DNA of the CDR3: TGCGCCAGCACGTTAGCGGGAGGATTCACAGATACGCAGTATTTT.